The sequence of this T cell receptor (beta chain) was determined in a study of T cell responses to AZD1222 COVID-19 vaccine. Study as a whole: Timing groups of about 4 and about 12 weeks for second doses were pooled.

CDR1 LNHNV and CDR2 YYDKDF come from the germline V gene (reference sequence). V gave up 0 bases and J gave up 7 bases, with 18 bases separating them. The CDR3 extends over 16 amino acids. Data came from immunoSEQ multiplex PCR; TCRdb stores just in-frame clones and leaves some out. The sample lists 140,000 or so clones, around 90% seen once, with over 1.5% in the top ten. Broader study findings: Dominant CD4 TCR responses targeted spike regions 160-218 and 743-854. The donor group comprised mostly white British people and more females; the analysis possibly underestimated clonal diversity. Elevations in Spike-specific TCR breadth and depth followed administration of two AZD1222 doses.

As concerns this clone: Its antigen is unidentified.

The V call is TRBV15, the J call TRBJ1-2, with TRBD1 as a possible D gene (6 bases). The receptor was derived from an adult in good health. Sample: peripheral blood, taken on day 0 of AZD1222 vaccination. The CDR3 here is CATSRDRRQVYSGYTF. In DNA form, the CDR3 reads TGTGCCACCAGCAGAGATCGAAGACAGGTCTATAGTGGCTACACCTTC.